Shown below are 15 T cell receptor beta chains from a single sample sequenced in a study of Tregs in tolerant kidney transplant recipients (dated 2019 in TCRdb). The sample's time point label, in plain terms: blood sample drawn before combined kidney and bone marrow transplant. The library was made by the immunoSEQ multiplex PCR assay. Sourced from immuneACCESS, this table was stored by TCRdb with only in-frame sequences that have V and J called. A share of the clones is absent; for the studies checked, an unresolved V gene accounts for under half, and the remainder has no known explanation. This sample's listing comprises about 48,000 clones. About 0.85% of the sample lies in the top ten. Sequenced here: CD4+ T cells from blood, sampled before the transplant. The origin of the receptors is a human donor who received a combined kidney and bone marrow transplant.

In the case of this clone: The read stops 3 residues short of the end of the CDR3; the missing end is completed from the germline J gene. The V and J genes are TRBV5-4 and TRBJ2-3; TRBD2 is a possible D gene (7 bases). Trimming stripped 3 bases from V and 0 bases from J, with 14 bases between. Looked up from germline, CDR1 is SGHNT and CDR2 is YYREEE (reference sequence). This CDR3 contains 16 residues. The DNA read from the CDR3 is TGTGCCAGCAGCTCGGGGGGCGGAACTAGCACAGATACG. Translating it yields CASSSGGGTSTDT. The whole CDR3 sequence is CASSSGGGTSTDTQYF.

A word on this clone: The CDR3 end lies 3 residues beyond the end of the read and is filled in from the germline J gene. This rearrangement joins TRBV29-1 to TRBJ2-3; D call uncertain. Germline V gene lookup returns CDR1 SQVTM and CDR2 ANQGSEA. Trimming cost V 3 bases and J 5 bases, with 6 bases left between them. The CDR3 is made up of 11 amino acids. The covered CDR3 bases are TGCAGCGTTGATAGCCTAGATACG. Protein product: CSVDSLDT. The whole CDR3 region reads CSVDSLDTQYF.

As to this clone: Read coverage stops 3 residues before the CDR3 terminus; the germline J gene supplies the remainder. The chain is built from TRBV20-1 and TRBJ2-1, with 7 nucleotides matching TRBD2. V lost 5 bases to trimming and J lost 7 bases; unmatched junction nucleotides: 8. CDR1 and CDR2 from the germline V gene are DFQATT and SNEGSKA (reference sequence). The CDR3 runs to 13 residues. This CDR3 is CSASRGSRNEQFF. The part of the CDR3 DNA that was read is TGCAGTGCTTCCCGCGGGAGTCGGAATGAG.

Remarks on this clone: Read sequence stops 3 residues before the CDR3 end, and the germline J gene provides the missing end. Other nucleotide sequences from this sample produce the same CDR3. The rearrangement joins TRBV19 to TRBJ2-7; possible D gene TRBD1, 6 bases. In germline, CDR1 is LNHDA, CDR2 SQIVND (reference sequence). Trimming shortened V by 4 bases and J by 2 bases, and 9 bases separated the two germline ends. This CDR3 region has 13 residues. CDR3 loop: CASSTGQTYEQYF. The covered CDR3 bases are TGTGCCAGTAGTACGGGACAAACCTACGAG.

Notes on this clone: Coverage ceases 3 residues before the CDR3 finishes, and the germline J gene fills in the end. The chain has TRBV4-1 and TRBJ2-5, with 10 bases matching TRBD2. Germline CDR1 is MGHRA and CDR2 is YSYEKL. V lost 3 bases and J lost 4; bases outside the gene matches: 11. This CDR3 has 17 amino acids. The sequenced part of the CDR3 DNA is TGCGCCAGCAGCCAGGGGCGGGCTAGCGGGAGACGAGAGACC. The encoded protein is CASSQGRASGRRET. The complete CDR3 reads CASSQGRASGRRETQYF.

Comments on this clone: The read comes to an end 3 residues before the CDR3 does, leaving the germline J gene to fill in the end. The V and J genes are TRBV5-1 and TRBJ1-2, with D unresolved. The CDR3 totals 14 residues. V was trimmed by 1 base and J by 6 bases, leaving 13 bases between them. Germline V gives CDR1 SGHRS, CDR2 YFSETQ. This CDR3 is CASSLKDSWDGYTF. The sequenced part of the CDR3 DNA is TGCGCCAGCAGCTTGAAGGACTCCTGGGATGGC.

As concerns this clone: The read finishes 3 residues shy of the CDR3 end, and the germline J gene is used to complete it. This chain connects TRBV5-1 to TRBJ2-7; the match to TRBD2 covers 14 bases. From germline, CDR1 is SGHRS and CDR2 YFSETQ. The CDR3 totals 18 residues. The V segment lost 4 bases and the J segment 2 bases; nucleotides outside the gene matches: 11. The DNA read from the CDR3 is TGCGCCAGCAGCCCTCGACTAGCGGGAGGGCCCGCTGCCTACGAG. This sequence encodes CASSPRLAGGPAAYE. The whole CDR3 protein is CASSPRLAGGPAAYEQYF.

Concerning this clone: The CDR3 end falls 3 residues outside the read, so it is completed with the germline J gene. The chain carries TRBV7-9 and TRBJ2-3; D is ambiguous. The CDR3 is 13 amino acids. Germline assignment: CDR1 SEHNR and CDR2 FQNEAQ (reference sequence). The V and J ends lost 5 bases and 4 bases respectively, with 10 bases between them. The part of the CDR3 DNA that was read is TGTGCCAGCAGCCCATCGGGTGCAGATACG. Translated, it gives CASSPSGADT. The full CDR3 is CASSPSGADTQYF.

As to this clone: The read finishes 3 residues shy of the CDR3 end, and the germline J gene is used to complete it. This chain joins TRBV30 and TRBJ1-5, with D unresolved. The CDR3 loop spans 13 amino acids. CDR1 and CDR2 from the germline V gene are GTSNPN and SVGIG (reference sequence). Trimming shortened V by 4 bases and J by 1 base, and 8 bases separated the two germline ends. The CDR3 sequence is CAWNAKSNQPQHF. CDR3 DNA (partial): TGTGCCTGGAATGCTAAGAGCAATCAGCCC.

As for this clone: The read stops 3 residues short of the end of the CDR3; the missing end is completed from the germline J gene. This chain joins TRBV5-1 and TRBJ2-1; the match to TRBD1 covers 10 bases. The germline CDR1 and CDR2 sequences are SGHRS and YFSETQ. Trimming cost V 2 bases and J 4 bases; bases outside gene matches: 3. This CDR3 has 15 residues. The DNA read from the CDR3 is TGCGCCAGCAGCTTCGGGGACAGGGGTTACAATGAG. Encoded protein: CASSFGDRGYNE. The entire CDR3 protein is CASSFGDRGYNEQFF.

About this clone itself: The missing CDR3 end, 3 residues past where the read stops, is filled in from the germline J gene. The chain employs TRBV7-2 and TRBJ2-7, with D perhaps TRBD1 or TRBD2 (6 bases each). The CDR3 is 14 residues long. The germline CDR1 and CDR2 sequences are SGHTA and FQGNSA. Trimming removed 6 bases at V and 1 base at J, with 13 bases between. This chain's CDR3 is CASRGAGRSYEQYF. The sequenced CDR3 bases are TGTGCCAGCAGGGGGGCGGGAAGGTCCTACGAG. The complete variable domain, with remaining parts taken from reference TRBV7-2 and TRBJ2-7, reads GAGVSQSPSNKVTEKGKDVELRCDPISGHTALYWYRQSLGQGLEFLIYFQGNSAPDKSGLPSDRFSAERTGGSVSTLTIQRTQQEDSAVYLCASRGAGRSYEQYFGPGTRLTVT.

With respect to this clone: The CDR3 is cut off 3 residues early in the read; its end comes from the germline J gene. The chain carries TRBV20-1 and TRBJ1-6, with 8 bases matching TRBD1. The V gene's germline CDR1 is DFQATT and CDR2 SNEGSKA (reference sequence). V shed 1 base and J 9 bases; nucleotides not matched to a gene: 5. This CDR3 has 14 residues. Incomplete CDR3 DNA: TGCAGTGCTAGAGCGACAGGGGTCGGTTCACCC. It translates to CSARATGVGSP. The whole CDR3 sequence reads CSARATGVGSPLHF.

Worth noting for this clone: The read falls 3 residues short of the CDR3 end, and the missing part is taken from the germline J gene. The V call is TRBV2, the J call TRBJ2-5; 8 nucleotides match TRBD1. Per the germline V gene, CDR1 is SNHLY and CDR2 is FYNNEI. V dropped 6 bases and J dropped 7; count of bases not matched to a gene: 13. This CDR3 has 15 amino acids. The CDR3 sequence is CASRSGTGNGVTQYF. The DNA read from the CDR3 is TGTGCCAGCAGATCCGGGACAGGCAATGGCGTGACC.

For this clone: The sequenced fragment ends 3 residues before the CDR3 boundary, so the rest is inferred from the germline J gene. The chain couples TRBV20-1 to TRBJ1-1; the D gene is possibly TRBD1 (5 bases). This CDR3 is built from 14 residues. V dropped 2 bases and J dropped 6 bases, with 16 bases sitting between them. Per the germline V gene, CDR1 is DFQATT and CDR2 is SNEGSKA (reference sequence). CDR3 DNA (partial): TGCAGTGCTAGACCCGTCGGGGGGGAGTCTGAA. This encodes CSARPVGGESE. From start to end, the CDR3 is CSARPVGGESEAFF.

As to this clone: Coverage ceases 3 residues before the CDR3 finishes, and the germline J gene fills in the end. This chain connects TRBV10-2 to TRBJ2-7, with TRBD1 matching over 9 bases. In germline, CDR1 is WSHSY, CDR2 SAAADI. The junction had 7 bases not matched to a gene; V was cut back by 3 bases and J by 4 bases. The CDR3 loop spans 15 amino acids. CDR3 protein: CASSDVQGARYEQYF. Partial CDR3 DNA: TGCGCCAGCAGTGACGTACAGGGGGCTCGTTACGAG.